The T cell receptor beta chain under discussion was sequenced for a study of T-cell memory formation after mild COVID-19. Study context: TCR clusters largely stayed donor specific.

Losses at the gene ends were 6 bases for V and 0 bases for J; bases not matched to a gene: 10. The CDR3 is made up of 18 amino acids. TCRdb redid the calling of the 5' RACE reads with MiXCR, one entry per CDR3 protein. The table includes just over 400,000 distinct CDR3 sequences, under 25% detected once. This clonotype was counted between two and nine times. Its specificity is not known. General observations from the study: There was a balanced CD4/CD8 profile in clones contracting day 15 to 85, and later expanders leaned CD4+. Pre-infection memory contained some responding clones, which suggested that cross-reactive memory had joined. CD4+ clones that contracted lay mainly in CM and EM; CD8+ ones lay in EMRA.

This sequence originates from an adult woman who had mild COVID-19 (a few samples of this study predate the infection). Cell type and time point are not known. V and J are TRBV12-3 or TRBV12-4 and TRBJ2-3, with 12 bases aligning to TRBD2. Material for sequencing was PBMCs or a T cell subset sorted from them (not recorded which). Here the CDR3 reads CASRASRLAGDSTDTQYF. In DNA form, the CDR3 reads TGTGCCAGCAGGGCCTCCAGACTAGCGGGGGATAGCACAGATACGCAGTATTTT.